This TCR beta chain was recovered during a study of shared clonotypes between healthy human individuals. Findings and caveats of the study: Lower generation probabilities were found for non-shared clonotypes than for those shared by all four donors. Generally, naive subsets came out with larger estimated richness than memory subsets.

The assay ran at deep level. Each PCR replicate from the sorted subsets contained 200 to 250 ng DNA, which is roughly 33,000 T cell genomes. Libraries were prepared by immunoSEQ multiplex PCR; TCRdb keeps only in-frame clonotypes and omits some of them. Of around 1.4 million clones in the sample, approximately 98.5% are singletons; the top ten hold about 0.34%. For this clone: Its matching antigen is unknown.

The source is a man aged 30 to 45 in good health. Material for sequencing was naive CD4+ T cells sorted from blood. Regarding subset: CD45RA+ positively selected.

The CDR3 DNA reads as TGTGCCACCACCTGGGGGGGTGAGACCCAGTACTTC. Amino acid sequence: CATTWGGETQYF. This chain joins TRBV15 and TRBJ2-5; 7 bases are shared with TRBD2. Looked up from germline, CDR1 is LNHNV and CDR2 is YYDKDF (reference sequence). The CDR3 spans 12 residues. J lost 5 bases, V lost 7 bases, and 4 bases had no gene match. The whole variable domain, filled in from reference TRBV15 and TRBJ2-5, reads DAMVIQNPRYQVTQFGKPVTLSCSQTLNHNVMYWYQQKSSQAPKLLFHYYDKDFNNEADTPDNFQSRRPNTSFCFLDIRSPGLGDTAMYLCATTWGGETQYFGPGTRLLVL.